Below, 9 T cell receptor beta chains from the same sample are listed, as sequenced in a study of T-cell memory formation after mild COVID-19. TCRdb called the 5' RACE reads again in MiXCR, with one record for every CDR3 protein. The table lists roughly 370,000 distinct CDR3 sequences, about 16% of them singletons. Sequencing was performed on PBMCs or a T cell subset sorted from them (not recorded which). Receptor source: a young man who had mild COVID-19 (a few samples of this study predate the infection). Cell type and time point are not known.

This clonotype was counted a few times. The genes are TRBV7-2 and TRBJ1-5, with 9 positions matching TRBD1. Looked up from germline, CDR1 is SGHTA and CDR2 is FQGNSA. The CDR3 contains 17 residues. The ends lost 6 bases at V and 5 bases at J; junction bases unmatched: 14. CDR3 sequence reads: CASRRISRTGEHQPQHF. Written as DNA, the CDR3 is TGTGCCAGCAGGCGAATAAGTCGGACAGGGGAGCATCAGCCCCAGCATTTT.

This clonotype was observed a few times. The chain couples TRBV11-2 to TRBJ2-7; D is unclear. Germline V gene sequence: CDR1 SGHAT, CDR2 FQNNGV. This CDR3 has 11 residues. Deletions cut 8 bases from V and 5 bases from J, with 10 bases between. CDR3 amino acids: CASGVSDEQYF. The CDR3 nucleotides are TGTGCCAGCGGCGTCTCGGACGAGCAGTACTTC.

Comments on this clonotype: This sequence may be a read error, since a much larger clone differs from it by one base. The chain has TRBV7-3 and TRBJ1-1; D gene ambiguous. The CDR3 extends over 13 amino acids. V gave up 0 bases and J gave up 4 bases, with 6 bases separating them. The germline CDR1 and CDR2 sequences are SGHTA and FQGTGA. The CDR3 nucleotides read TGTGCCAGCAGCTTAACGGGGAGCACTGAAGCTTTCTTT. Translated: CASSLTGSTEAFF.

A few counts support this clonotype. The chain is built from TRBV30 and TRBJ2-1; D is unresolved. The CDR3 length is 14 residues. Trimming stripped 0 bases from V and 4 bases from J, with 10 bases between. Germline CDR1 and CDR2: GTSNPN and SVGIG (reference sequence). CDR3: CAWSVAPGYNEQFF. The CDR3 DNA sequence: TGTGCCTGGAGTGTTGCCCCGGGTTACAATGAGCAGTTCTTC.

The table lists this clonotype with a few counts. The chain joins TRBV12-3 or TRBV12-4 to TRBJ1-2, with 7 bases aligning to TRBD1. This CDR3 spans 12 amino acids. Trimming took 5 bases from V and 3 from J; bases not matched to a gene: 0. CDR3 region: CASSDRDYGYTF. DNA of the CDR3: TGTGCCAGCAGTGACAGGGACTATGGCTACACCTTC.

J is TRBJ2-1 and V is TRBV12-3 or TRBV12-4; TRBD2 matches at 7 bases. V was clipped by 6 bases and J by 6 bases; unmatched bases: 8. The CDR3 has 14 residues. The CDR3 bases are TGTGCCAGCAGCAGCCCGGGACTACGCAATGAGCAGTTCTTC. Translated, it gives CASSSPGLRNEQFF.

This clonotype was observed many times. V and J are TRBV5-1 and TRBJ2-3, with D unresolved. Per germline, CDR1 SGHRS and CDR2 YFSETQ. The CDR3 consists of 15 residues. V shed 0 bases and J shed 0 bases, with 8 bases lying between them. CDR3 bases: TGCGCCAGCAGCTTGGTGGGTTGGAGCACAGATACGCAGTATTTT. Translated: CASSLVGWSTDTQYF.

This clonotype was found a few times. V gene TRBV18 combines with J gene TRBJ2-1, with a weak D call TRBD1 (5 bases). Germline CDR1 KGHSH, CDR2 LQKENI. The CDR3 loop spans 14 amino acids. V was trimmed by 6 bases and J by 8 bases, leaving 17 bases between them. The CDR3 DNA follows: TGTGCCAGCTCCCGACAGCAGGGAAGGGATGAGCAGTTCTTC. This gives the protein CASSRQQGRDEQFF.

This clonotype was picked up a small number of times. CDR3 region: CASSLGGAEDTQYF. DNA of the CDR3: TGCGCCAGCAGCTTAGGGGGGGCCGAGGATACGCAGTATTTT. The gene calls are TRBV5-1 and TRBJ2-3, with D maybe TRBD2 (7 bases). In germline, CDR1 is SGHRS, CDR2 YFSETQ. V gave up 2 bases and J gave up 6 bases, with 13 bases separating them. The CDR3 extends over 14 amino acids.